This T cell receptor beta chain is from a study of PD-1 blockade in classical Hodgkin lymphoma (dated by TCRdb to the early 2020s). Describing the broader study: To define a peripheral blood immune signature of response to PD-1 blockade in classical Hodgkin lymphoma, the study combined TCR beta sequencing with CyTOF. What the study reported, not specific to this receptor: The study was limited to a single clinical trial cohort, and causes of repertoire differences, possibly disease activity or prior therapy, remained undefined. Baseline TCR diversity was reported to be lower in newly diagnosed patients than in healthy donors, and even lower in relapsed/refractory patients.

A remark on this clone: Its recognized antigen is unknown. Per-nucleotide qualities are absent, and no much larger clonotype sits a single base away.

The CDR1 and CDR2 encoded by the germline V gene are SGHNT and YENEEA. The CDR3, cysteine through phenylalanine, is 13 amino acids long. Just the 39-base CDR3 DNA is kept, in frame starting at base 1. Trimming costs V 3 bases and J 1 base, and their ends lie 6 bases apart. The Qiagen DNeasy kit was used to extract genomic DNA both from unsorted PBMCs and from the negatively selected CD4+ and CD8+ fractions. Using primers that anneal to V and J segments, immunoSEQ multiplex PCR amplified the TCR beta CDR3 regions. A synthetic immune receptor repertoire was used to minimize amplification bias, and remaining bias was computationally removed after sequencing. The paper's data handling went like this. Custom Python scripts were used to quantify repertoire diversity as the Shannon entropy index. Unsorted, CD4+ and CD8+ repertoires were analyzed separately, except in combined analyses where CD4+ and CD8+ sequences were merged in silico. TCRdb holds this immuneACCESS table with in-frame rearrangements only. Some clones are missing; in checked studies, unresolved V genes explain under half, and the rest has no known cause. That table furnishes V, J and clone size, whereas the DNA furnished D and trimming. For this sample there are 20,000 to 25,000 clones; approximately 94% appear just once. The ten largest account for about 5% of the sample.

The time point label for this specimen denotes: newly diagnosed, previously untreated cHL patient sample. As a comparison group for the relapsed/refractory trial patients, PBMCs from patients with newly diagnosed, previously untreated classical Hodgkin lymphoma were sequenced. Peripheral blood was collected in 8 mL Vacutainer Cell Preparation Tubes, from which PBMCs were isolated by centrifugation and then cryopreserved. Recombination joined TRBV11-3 with TRBJ1-1; confidence is insufficient to name the D gene. The specimen was peripheral blood mononuclear cells (PBMCs). The sequence derives from a human donor with classical Hodgkin lymphoma. The CDR3: CASSLRGNTEAFF. Read as DNA, the sequence is TGTGCCAGCAGCTTGCGGGGGAACACTGAAGCTTTCTTT. When the CDR3 is completed using the reference TRBV11-3 and TRBJ1-1 genes on either side, the full variable domain is EAGVVQSPRYKIIEKKQPVAFWCNPISGHNTLYWYLQNLGQGPELLIRYENEEAVDDSQLPKDRFSAERLKGVDSTLKIQPAELGDSAVYLCASSLRGNTEAFFGQGTRLTVV.